This T cell receptor (beta chain) was captured in a study of cytomegalovirus exposure and HLA in healthy donors. From germline, CDR1 is SGHRS and CDR2 YFSETQ. This CDR3 region has 14 residues. V gave up 2 bases and J gave up 5 bases; unmatched junction bases: 2. The PCR ran on 60 Vbeta and 13 Jbeta primers. Libraries were prepared by immunoSEQ multiplex PCR; TCRdb keeps only in-frame clonotypes and omits some of them. Of fewer than 130,000 clones detected, 55% to 65% appear once; the ten largest clones hold less than 4.5%. Turning to this clone: The sample has other DNA sequences that encode this CDR3 too.

The chain is built from TRBV5-1 and TRBJ2-3, with 10 bases matching TRBD1. The clonotype comes from a young man in good health and CMV-seropositive. The sample was PBMCs. The CDR3 loop is CASSFGTGEDTQYF. The CDR3 bases are TGCGCCAGCAGCTTTGGGACAGGGGAAGATACGCAGTATTTT.